This paragraph reports one TCR beta chain. Its antigen is unidentified. The data were obtained in a study of shared clonotypes between healthy human individuals. The authors' processing: Junction-only immunoSEQ data arrived without quality scores, meaning filtering differed. Assay: immunoSEQ multiplex PCR; the TCRdb copy retains only in-frame clones and omits some. V, J and clone size were drawn from that table, and D and trimming were deduced from the DNA. Of approximately 2,000,000 clones detected, around 93% appear once; the ten largest clones hold about 1.7%. Study results and caveats: It was the non-shared clonotypes that had lower generation probabilities than clonotypes shared by all four donors.

Germline trimming cut 1 base from V and 2 bases from J; bases unmatched to any gene: 3. The CDR3 spans 15 residues. Germline V gives CDR1 SEHNR, CDR2 FQNEAQ (reference sequence). Selected positively for CCR7 and CD45RO-negative, naive CD8 cells excluded terminally differentiated effector memory CD45RA+ cells. The chain employs TRBV7-9 and TRBJ1-2; 8 nucleotides line up with TRBD1. The sequencing input was naive CD8+ T cells from PBMCs. The sequence derives from a man aged 18 to 30 in good health. Some clones in this sample may be carry-over from other donors' samples. CDR3 region: CASSLVGQANYGYTF. For the CDR3, the DNA is TGTGCCAGCAGCTTAGTGGGACAGGCAAACTATGGCTACACCTTC.